One sample yielded the 21 T cell receptor beta chains listed below, sequenced in a study of blood T cell repertoires in COVID-19. Clones were read by immunoSEQ multiplex PCR, and TCRdb kept only the in-frame ones, dropping some. The sample yields some 300,000 clones, around 87% seen once. Sequenced sample: peripheral blood. The receptors were gathered from a man in his 70s with acute or convalescent COVID-19.

This sequence joins TRBV28 and TRBJ1-5; a weak D match, TRBD1 (6 bases). This CDR3 comprises 17 residues. Trimming cost V 6 bases and J 3 bases, with 21 bases left between them. Germline V gene sequence: CDR1 MDHEN, CDR2 SYDVKM. This chain's CDR3 is CASSQGRGGPSNQPQHF. The CDR3 region has the DNA TGTGCCAGCAGCCAGGGGAGGGGGGGACCTTCCAATCAGCCCCAGCATTTT.

The chain joins TRBV28 to TRBJ1-4; D remains ambiguous. Trimming cost V 6 bases and J 7 bases, with 12 bases left between them. The germline CDR1 and CDR2 sequences are MDHEN and SYDVKM. This CDR3 has 13 amino acids. CDR3 DNA: TGTGCCAGCAGACAGTATAGTGGTGAAAAACTGTTTTTT. It is translated as CASRQYSGEKLFF.

The chain couples TRBV28 to TRBJ2-7; D remains unclear. V shed 7 bases and J shed 3 bases, with 7 bases lying between them. The CDR3 has 11 residues. The V gene's germline CDR1 is MDHEN and CDR2 SYDVKM. The CDR3 nucleotides read TGTGCCAGCAATTCCTTCTACGAGCAGTACTTC. Its protein product is CASNSFYEQYF.

As regards this clone: The junction differs from germline at one of its ends, possibly a read error. This sequence joins TRBV5-4 and TRBJ1-2, with 9 bases fitting TRBD1. The CDR3 loop spans 14 amino acids. Germline CDR1 is SGHNT and CDR2 is YYREEE (reference sequence). Here the CDR3 reads CASSPRTGDAQSGF. The DNA for the CDR3 is TGTGCCAGCAGCCCCCGGACAGGGGATGCACAATCGGGCTTC.

CDR3 in DNA: TGCACCAGCAGCCAAGGTGGAGACAGGGGGCAATACGAGCAGTACTTC. Translation: CTSSQGGDRGQYEQYF. V usage is TRBV1 and J usage is TRBJ2-7; the table calls TRBD1, which could not be checked here. TRBV1 is described as a pseudogene. The CDR3 is made up of 16 amino acids.

Worth noting for this clone: This same CDR3 is encoded by further DNA sequences in the sample. The chain is built from TRBV9 and TRBJ1-2, with 11 positions matching TRBD1. After removal of 4 bases from V and 4 bases from J, the junction contained 3 bases not matched to a gene. The germline CDR1 and CDR2 sequences are SGDLS and YYNGEE. This CDR3 region has 14 residues. CDR3 in amino acids: CASSSGQGAYGYTF. The CDR3 region has the DNA TGTGCCAGCAGCTCCGGACAGGGGGCCTATGGCTACACCTTC.

The gene calls are TRBV5-6 and TRBJ2-5; weak D call: TRBD1 (5 bases). The germline V and J ends were trimmed by 2 bases and 1 base, with 6 bases remaining between them. The CDR3 is made up of 13 amino acids. In germline, CDR1 is SGHDT, CDR2 YYEEEE. The CDR3 reads CASSFGAQETQYF. CDR3 nucleotides: TGTGCCAGCAGCTTTGGGGCCCAAGAGACCCAGTACTTC.

The V and J genes are TRBV5-6 and TRBJ1-1, with 8 nucleotides matching TRBD1. Trimming at V came to 3 bases and at J to 7 bases, leaving 2 bases not matched to a gene. Germline V lookup: CDR1 SGHDT, CDR2 YYEEEE. CDR3 length: 12 residues. The CDR3 region is CASSWGTGEAFF. CDR3 nucleotide sequence: TGTGCCAGCAGCTGGGGGACAGGTGAAGCTTTCTTT.

The chain links TRBV12-3 or TRBV12-4 to TRBJ1-2; D gene ambiguous. The CDR3 runs 13 residues. V gave up 6 bases and J gave up 3 bases, with 11 bases separating them. CDR3 sequence (DNA): TGTGCCAGCAGCCCACAAGAGGACTATGGCTACACCTTC. Translating it yields CASSPQEDYGYTF.

This clone was observed a handful of times. This sequence joins TRBV7-9 and TRBJ1-5; D unresolved. The germline CDR1 and CDR2 sequences are SEHNR and FQNEAQ (reference sequence). This CDR3 contains 12 residues. The V end was cut by 4 bases, the J end by 8 bases, with 9 bases between. The chain's CDR3 is CASSSTLEPQHF. CDR3 in DNA: TGTGCCAGCAGCTCTACTCTGGAGCCCCAGCATTTT.

The chain combines TRBV5-1 with TRBJ1-4; the D is unclear. In germline, CDR1 is SGHRS, CDR2 YFSETQ. V dropped 0 bases and J dropped 0 bases, with 6 bases sitting between them. This CDR3 comprises 15 residues. The DNA for the CDR3 is TGCGCCAGCAGCTTGGCACCAGCAACTAATGAAAAACTGTTTTTT. Protein: CASSLAPATNEKLFF. Combining the CDR3 with reference TRBV5-1 and TRBJ1-4 gives the whole variable domain KAGVTQTPRYLIKTRGQQVTLSCSPISGHRSVSWYQQTPGQGLQFLFEYFSETQRNKGNFPGRFSGRQFSNSRSEMNVSTLELGDSALYLCASSLAPATNEKLFFGSGTQLSVL.

This clone was counted a few times. J is TRBJ2-7 and V is TRBV19; TRBD2 aligns across 11 bases. CDR1 is LNHDA, CDR2 SQIVND, per germline (reference sequence). This CDR3 is built from 15 residues. V lost 6 bases to trimming and J lost 4 bases; unmatched junction nucleotides: 8. DNA of the CDR3: TGTGCCAGTAGCCGAACACTAGCGGGAGCTTACGAGCAGTACTTC. Translating it yields CASSRTLAGAYEQYF.

This clone was seen just once. The chain uses TRBV30 and TRBJ2-3; no clear D gene. The ends were cut back, 0 bases at V and 3 bases at J, with 13 bases in the middle. In germline, CDR1 is GTSNPN, CDR2 SVGIG (reference sequence). CDR3 length: 15 amino acids. Here the CDR3 reads CAWSVGLVGTDTQYF. Here the CDR3 DNA reads TGTGCCTGGAGTGTAGGTCTAGTGGGTACAGATACGCAGTATTTT.

For the CDR3, the DNA is TGTGCCAGCAGCACAACAGGGGGTCTTAATGAGCAGTTCTTC. It is translated as CASSTTGGLNEQFF. V usage is TRBV7-2 and J usage is TRBJ2-1; 8 nucleotides match TRBD1. This CDR3 has 14 amino acids. Germline CDR1 SGHTA, CDR2 FQGNSA. The trim removed 5 bases at V and 7 bases at J, leaving 7 bases unmatched.

V and J are TRBV3-1 (or the pseudogene TRBV3-2) and TRBJ1-2; D is uncertain. The CDR3 is 14 residues long. Trimming removed 1 base at V and 4 bases at J, with 10 bases between. CDR1 and CDR2 (germline): LGHDT, YNNKEL (reference sequence). The CDR3 region is CASSQAEEAYGYTF. The CDR3 DNA reads as TGTGCCAGCAGCCAAGCCGAGGAAGCCTATGGCTACACCTTC.

V and J are TRBV19 and TRBJ1-4, with D possibly TRBD1 on 6 matching bases. CDR1 is LNHDA, CDR2 SQIVND, per germline (reference sequence). This CDR3 has 15 residues. Trimming took 1 base from V and 7 from J, leaving 13 bases between them. The CDR3 DNA reads TGTGCCAGTAGTATAGCGGCAGGGGACCTTGAAAAACTGTTTTTT. Protein sequence: CASSIAAGDLEKLFF.

This clone was seen once. This rearrangement joins TRBV10-2 to TRBJ2-7; D may be TRBD2 (7 bases). The V gene lost 7 bases and the J gene lost 3 bases, with 16 bases spanning the gap. CDR1 is WSHSY, CDR2 SAAADI, per germline. CDR3 length equals 14 residues. The CDR3 protein is CASKIVRGGYEQYF. The CDR3 DNA reads TGCGCCAGCAAGATTGTGAGGGGGGGCTACGAGCAGTACTTC.

The gene calls are TRBV3-1 (or the pseudogene TRBV3-2) and TRBJ1-5; no clear D. Germline CDR1 LGHDT, CDR2 YNNKEL (reference sequence). The CDR3 has 13 residues. Trimming left V 0 bases short and J 7 bases short, with 7 bases between. The CDR3 DNA follows: TGTGCCAGCAGCCAAGATACTAGGCAGCCCCAGCATTTT. This gives the protein CASSQDTRQPQHF.

The rearrangement uses TRBV27 and TRBJ1-4; no clear D. Germline lookup yields CDR1 MNHEY and CDR2 SMNVEV (reference sequence). The CDR3 length is 14 residues. The germline V and J ends were trimmed by 7 bases and 2 bases, with 11 bases remaining between them. The CDR3 loop is CASMGRGTNEKLFF. The CDR3 bases are TGTGCCAGCATGGGGAGAGGGACTAATGAAAAACTGTTTTTT. The full variable domain, in which reference TRBV27 and TRBJ1-4 provide the parts outside the CDR3, is EAQVTQNPRYLITVTGKKLTVTCSQNMNHEYMSWYRQDPGLGLRQIYYSMNVEVTDKGDVPEGYKVSRKEKRNFPLILESPSPNQTSLYFCASMGRGTNEKLFFGSGTQLSVL.

The V call is TRBV9, the J call TRBJ2-3; 13 positions match TRBD2. V shed 4 bases, J shed 6 bases, and the junction held 8 bases outside the gene matches. CDR1 and CDR2 from the germline V gene are SGDLS and YYNGEE. CDR3 length equals 16 residues. CDR3 bases: TGTGCCAGCAGCACCGGACTAGCGGGAGCAGGGGATACGCAGTATTTT. It codes for CASSTGLAGAGDTQYF.

This chain connects TRBV15 to TRBJ1-1; D uncertain. CDR1 and CDR2 (germline): LNHNV, YYDKDF (reference sequence). The CDR3 is 12 residues long. V lost 3 bases to trimming and J lost 7 bases, with 9 bases between them. Written as DNA, the CDR3 is TGTGCCACCAGCAGTCGAGAGCATGAAGCTTTCTTT. This translates into CATSSREHEAFF.